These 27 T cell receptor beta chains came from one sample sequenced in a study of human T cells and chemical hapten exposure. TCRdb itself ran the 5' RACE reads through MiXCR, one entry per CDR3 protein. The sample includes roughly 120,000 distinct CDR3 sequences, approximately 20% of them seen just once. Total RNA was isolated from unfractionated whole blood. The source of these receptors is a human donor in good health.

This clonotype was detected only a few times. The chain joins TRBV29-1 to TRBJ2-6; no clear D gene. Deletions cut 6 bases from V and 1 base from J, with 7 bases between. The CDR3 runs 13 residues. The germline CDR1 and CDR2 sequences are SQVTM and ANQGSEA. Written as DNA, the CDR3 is TGCAGCGTAGACGGTTCTGGGGCCAACGTCCTGACTTTC. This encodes CSVDGSGANVLTF.

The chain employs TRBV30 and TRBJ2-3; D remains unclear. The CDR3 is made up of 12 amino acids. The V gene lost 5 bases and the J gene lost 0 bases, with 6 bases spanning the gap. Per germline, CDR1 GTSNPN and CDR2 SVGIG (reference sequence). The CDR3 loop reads CAWLDSTDTQYF. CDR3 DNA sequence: TGTGCCTGGCTCGATAGCACAGATACGCAGTATTTT.

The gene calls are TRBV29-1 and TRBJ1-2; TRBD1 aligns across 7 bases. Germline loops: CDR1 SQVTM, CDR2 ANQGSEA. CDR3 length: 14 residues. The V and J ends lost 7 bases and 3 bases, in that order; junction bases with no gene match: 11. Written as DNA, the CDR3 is TGCAGCGCCCGAGGAGGGGGCAACGACTATGGCTACACCTTC. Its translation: CSARGGGNDYGYTF. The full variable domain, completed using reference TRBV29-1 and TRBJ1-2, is SAVISQKPSRDICQRGTSLTIQCQVDSQVTMMFWYRQQPGQSLTLIATANQGSEATYESGFVIDKFPISRPNLTFSTLTVSNMSPEDSSIYLCSARGGGNDYGYTFGSGTRLTVV.

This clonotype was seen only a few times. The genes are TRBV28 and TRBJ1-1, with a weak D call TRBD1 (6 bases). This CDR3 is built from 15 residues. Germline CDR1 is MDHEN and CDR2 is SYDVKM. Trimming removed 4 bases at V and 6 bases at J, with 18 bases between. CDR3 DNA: TGTGCCAGCAGTTCTGGGGGGGACATACGTTCTGAAGCTTTCTTT. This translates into CASSSGGDIRSEAFF.

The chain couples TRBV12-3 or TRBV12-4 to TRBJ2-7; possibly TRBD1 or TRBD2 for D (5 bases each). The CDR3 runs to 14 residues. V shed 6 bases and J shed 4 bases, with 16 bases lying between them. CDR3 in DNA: TGTGCCAGCAGCCCCCCGGGGCAGGCATACGAGCAGTACTTC. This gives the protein CASSPPGQAYEQYF.

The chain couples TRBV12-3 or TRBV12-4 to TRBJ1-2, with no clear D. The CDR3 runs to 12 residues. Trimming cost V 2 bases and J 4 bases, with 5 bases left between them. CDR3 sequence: CASSLSSYGYTF. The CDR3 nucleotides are TGTGCCAGCAGTTTAAGCAGCTATGGCTACACCTTC.

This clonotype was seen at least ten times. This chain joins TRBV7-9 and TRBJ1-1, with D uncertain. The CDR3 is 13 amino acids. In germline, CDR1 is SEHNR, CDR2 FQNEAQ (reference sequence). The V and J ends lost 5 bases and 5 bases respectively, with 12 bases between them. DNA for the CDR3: TGTGCCAGCAGCCGAGGGCCTTCGACTGAAGCTTTCTTT. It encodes CASSRGPSTEAFF.

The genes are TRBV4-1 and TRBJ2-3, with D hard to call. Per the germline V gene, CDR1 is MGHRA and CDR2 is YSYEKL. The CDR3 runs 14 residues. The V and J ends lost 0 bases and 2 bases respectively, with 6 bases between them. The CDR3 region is CASSQDRDTDTQYF. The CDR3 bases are TGCGCCAGCAGCCAAGATAGGGACACAGATACGCAGTATTTT.

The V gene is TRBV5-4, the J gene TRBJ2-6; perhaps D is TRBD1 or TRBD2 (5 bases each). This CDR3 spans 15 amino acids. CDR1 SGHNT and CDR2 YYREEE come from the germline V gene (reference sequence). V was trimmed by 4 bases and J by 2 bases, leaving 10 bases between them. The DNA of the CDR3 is TGTGCCAGCAGCACGGGGCAAGCTGGGGCCAACGTCCTGACTTTC. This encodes CASSTGQAGANVLTF.

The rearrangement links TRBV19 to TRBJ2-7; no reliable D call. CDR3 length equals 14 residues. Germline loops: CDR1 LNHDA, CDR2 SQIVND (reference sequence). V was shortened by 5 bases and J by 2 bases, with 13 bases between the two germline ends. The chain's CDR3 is CASSFTGRTYEQYF. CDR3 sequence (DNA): TGTGCCAGTAGTTTCACGGGTCGAACCTACGAGCAGTACTTC.

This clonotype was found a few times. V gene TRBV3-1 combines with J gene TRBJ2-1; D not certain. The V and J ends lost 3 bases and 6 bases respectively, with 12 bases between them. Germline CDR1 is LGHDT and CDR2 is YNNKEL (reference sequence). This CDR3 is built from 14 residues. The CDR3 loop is CASSQDRGVNEQFF. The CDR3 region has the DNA TGTGCCAGCAGCCAGGACCGTGGGGTCAATGAGCAGTTCTTC.

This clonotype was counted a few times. Written as DNA, the CDR3 is TGTGCCAGCAGCTCCCGACAGAATCAAGAGACCCAGTACTTC. It translates to CASSSRQNQETQYF. This chain connects TRBV7-2 to TRBJ2-5; D may be TRBD1 (5 bases). This CDR3 has 14 residues. With 4 bases removed from V and 2 bases from J, the gap between germline ends came to 11 bases. Looked up from germline, CDR1 is SGHTA and CDR2 is FQGNSA.

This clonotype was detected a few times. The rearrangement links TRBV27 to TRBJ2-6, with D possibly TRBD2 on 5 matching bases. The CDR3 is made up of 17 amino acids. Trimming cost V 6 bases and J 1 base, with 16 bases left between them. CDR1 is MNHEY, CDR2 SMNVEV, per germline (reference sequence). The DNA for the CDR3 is TGTGCCAGCAGCATCTTGGCAGGACTTTCTGGGGCCAACGTCCTGACTTTC. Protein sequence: CASSILAGLSGANVLTF. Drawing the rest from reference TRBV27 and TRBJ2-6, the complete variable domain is EAQVTQNPRYLITVTGKKLTVTCSQNMNHEYMSWYRQDPGLGLRQIYYSMNVEVTDKGDVPEGYKVSRKEKRNFPLILESPSPNQTSLYFCASSILAGLSGANVLTFGAGSRLTVL.

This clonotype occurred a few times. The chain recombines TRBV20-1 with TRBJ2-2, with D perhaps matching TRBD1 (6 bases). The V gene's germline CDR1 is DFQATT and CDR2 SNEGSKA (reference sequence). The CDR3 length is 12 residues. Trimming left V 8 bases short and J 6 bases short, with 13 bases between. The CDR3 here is CSLKGESGELFF. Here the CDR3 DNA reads TGCAGTCTAAAGGGGGAGTCCGGGGAGCTGTTTTTT.

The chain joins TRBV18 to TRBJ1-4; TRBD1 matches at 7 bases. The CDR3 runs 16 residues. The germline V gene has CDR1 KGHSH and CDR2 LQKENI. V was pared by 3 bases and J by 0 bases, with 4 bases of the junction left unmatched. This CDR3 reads CASSPDQGATNEKLFF. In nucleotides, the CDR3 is TGTGCCAGCTCACCCGACCAGGGGGCAACTAATGAAAAACTGTTTTTT. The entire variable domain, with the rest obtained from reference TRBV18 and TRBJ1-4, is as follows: NAGVMQNPRHLVRRRGQEARLRCSPMKGHSHVYWYRQLPEEGLKFMVYLQKENIIDESGMPKERFSAEFPKEGPSILRIQQVVRGDSAAYFCASSPDQGATNEKLFFGSGTQLSVL.

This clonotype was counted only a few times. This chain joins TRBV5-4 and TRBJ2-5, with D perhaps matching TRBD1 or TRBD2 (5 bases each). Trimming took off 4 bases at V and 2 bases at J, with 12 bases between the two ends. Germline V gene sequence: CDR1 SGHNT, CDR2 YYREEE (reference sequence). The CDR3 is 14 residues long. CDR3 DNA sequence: TGTGCCAGCAGCACCGGGACCAAACAAGAGACCCAGTACTTC. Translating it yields CASSTGTKQETQYF. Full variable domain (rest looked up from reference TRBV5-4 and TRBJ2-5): ETGVTQSPTHLIKTRGQQVTLRCSSQSGHNTVSWYQQALGQGPQFIFQYYREEENGRGNFPPRFSGLQFPNYSSELNVNALELDDSALYLCASSTGTKQETQYFGPGTRLLVL.

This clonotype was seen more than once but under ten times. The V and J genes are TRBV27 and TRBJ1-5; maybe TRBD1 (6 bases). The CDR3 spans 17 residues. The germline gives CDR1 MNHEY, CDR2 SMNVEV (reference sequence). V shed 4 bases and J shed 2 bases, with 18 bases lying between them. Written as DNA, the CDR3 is TGTGCCAGCAGTTCCCCGGCGCTGGGGGGCGGCAATCAGCCCCAGCATTTT. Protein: CASSSPALGGGNQPQHF.

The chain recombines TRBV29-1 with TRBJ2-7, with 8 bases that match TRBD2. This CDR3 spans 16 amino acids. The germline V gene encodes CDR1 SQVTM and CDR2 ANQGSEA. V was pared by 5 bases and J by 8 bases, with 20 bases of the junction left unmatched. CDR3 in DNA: TGCAGCGTTTTGGGGAAGCGAGCGGGAGTCGCCTGGAAGCAGTACTTC. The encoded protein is CSVLGKRAGVAWKQYF.

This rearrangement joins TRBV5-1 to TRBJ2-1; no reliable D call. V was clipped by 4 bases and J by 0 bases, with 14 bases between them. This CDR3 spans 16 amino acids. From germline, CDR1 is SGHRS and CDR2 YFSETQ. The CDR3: CASSLYQAPSYNEQFF. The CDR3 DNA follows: TGCGCCAGCAGCCTCTATCAGGCCCCCTCCTACAATGAGCAGTTCTTC.

CDR3 residues: CASSFTKIEQFF. The CDR3 coding sequence is TGTGCCAGCAGTTTTACTAAGATTGAGCAGTTCTTC. The chain links TRBV12-3 or TRBV12-4 to TRBJ2-1; no clear D. CDR3 length: 12 amino acids. V lost 3 bases and J lost 9, with 9 bases in between.

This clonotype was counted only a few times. CDR3 in DNA: TGTGCCAGCAGTTTAATACTAGCGGGAGTTTCTAAGGATGAGCAGTTCTTC. It yields the protein CASSLILAGVSKDEQFF. The chain carries TRBV28 and TRBJ2-1; TRBD2 matches at 11 bases. Trimming at V came to 2 bases and at J to 8 bases, leaving 11 bases not matched to a gene. This CDR3 has 17 residues. Per germline, CDR1 MDHEN and CDR2 SYDVKM.

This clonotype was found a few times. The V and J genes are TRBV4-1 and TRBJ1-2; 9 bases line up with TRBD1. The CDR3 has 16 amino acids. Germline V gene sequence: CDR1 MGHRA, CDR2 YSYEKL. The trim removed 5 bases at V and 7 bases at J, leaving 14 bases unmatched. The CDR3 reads CASSYGQGKDRGGYTF. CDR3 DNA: TGCGCCAGCAGCTATGGACAGGGGAAAGATCGAGGTGGCTACACCTTC.

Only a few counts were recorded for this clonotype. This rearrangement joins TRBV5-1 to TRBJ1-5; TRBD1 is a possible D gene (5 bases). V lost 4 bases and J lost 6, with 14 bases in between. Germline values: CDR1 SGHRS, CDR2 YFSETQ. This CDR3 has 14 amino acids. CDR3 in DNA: TGCGCCAGCAGCCCCGGGGGGGAGAGTCAGCCCCAGCATTTT. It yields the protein CASSPGGESQPQHF.

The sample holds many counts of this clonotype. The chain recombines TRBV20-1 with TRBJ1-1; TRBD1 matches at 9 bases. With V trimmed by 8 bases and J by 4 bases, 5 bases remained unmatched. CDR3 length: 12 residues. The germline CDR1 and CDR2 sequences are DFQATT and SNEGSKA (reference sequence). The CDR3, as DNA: TGCAGTTCCGGACAGGGGACCACTGAAGCTTTCTTT. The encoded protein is CSSGQGTTEAFF.

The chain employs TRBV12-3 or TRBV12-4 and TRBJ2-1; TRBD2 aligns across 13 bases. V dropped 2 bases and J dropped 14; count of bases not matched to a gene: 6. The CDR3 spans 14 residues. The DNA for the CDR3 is TGTGCCAGCAGTTTACCAGGGACTAGCGGGAAGGAGTTCTTC. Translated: CASSLPGTSGKEFF.

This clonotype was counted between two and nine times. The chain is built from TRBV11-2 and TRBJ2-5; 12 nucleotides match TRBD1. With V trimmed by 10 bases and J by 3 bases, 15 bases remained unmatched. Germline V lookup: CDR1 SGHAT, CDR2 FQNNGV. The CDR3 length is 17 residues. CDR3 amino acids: CANHPVPGQGAKETQYF. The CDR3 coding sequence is TGTGCCAACCATCCCGTCCCGGGACAGGGGGCGAAAGAGACCCAGTACTTC.

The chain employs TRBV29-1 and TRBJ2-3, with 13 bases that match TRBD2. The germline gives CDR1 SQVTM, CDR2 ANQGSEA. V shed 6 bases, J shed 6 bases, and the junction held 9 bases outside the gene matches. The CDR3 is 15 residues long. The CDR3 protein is CSVTGLAGAGDTQYF. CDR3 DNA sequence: TGCAGCGTGACTGGACTAGCGGGAGCGGGGGATACGCAGTATTTT.